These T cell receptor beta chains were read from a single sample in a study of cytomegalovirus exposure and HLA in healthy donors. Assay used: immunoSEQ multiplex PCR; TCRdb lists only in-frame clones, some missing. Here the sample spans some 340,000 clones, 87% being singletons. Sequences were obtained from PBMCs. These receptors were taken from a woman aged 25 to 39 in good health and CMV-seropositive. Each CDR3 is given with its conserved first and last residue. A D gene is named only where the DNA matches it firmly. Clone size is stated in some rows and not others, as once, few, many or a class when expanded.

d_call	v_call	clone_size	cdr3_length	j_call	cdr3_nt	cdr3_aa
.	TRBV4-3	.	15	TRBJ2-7	TGCGCCAGCAGCCAAGACCGGGGCCTTTCCTACGAGCAGTACTTC	CASSQDRGLSYEQYF
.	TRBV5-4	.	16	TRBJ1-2	TGTGCCAGCAGCTTGGCTGGCCCAGGGCGCGACTATGGCTACACCTTC	CASSLAGPGRDYGYTF
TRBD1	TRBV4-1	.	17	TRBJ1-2	TGCGCCAGCAGCCACCCGACGGCCCAGGGGGCGAACTATGGCTACACCTTC	CASSHPTAQGANYGYTF
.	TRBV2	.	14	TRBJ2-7	TGTGCCAGCAGCTTCATTTCAGGGGGGTACGAGCAGTACTTC	CASSFISGGYEQYF
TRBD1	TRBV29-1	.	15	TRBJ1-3	TGCAGCGCAGGACAGGGTACGAGCTCTGGAAACACCATATATTTT	CSAGQGTSSGNTIYF
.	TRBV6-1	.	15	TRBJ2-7	TGTGCCAGCAGTGAAGGATGGGACGCCACCTACGAGCAGTACTTC	CASSEGWDATYEQYF
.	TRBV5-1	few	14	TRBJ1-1	TGCGCCAGCAGCCGCGATATGATGAACACTGAAGCTTTCTTT	CASSRDMMNTEAFF
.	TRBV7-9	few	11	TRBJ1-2	TGTGCCAGCAGCTTAGAGAGGCCAGGGGAATTC	CASSLERPGEF
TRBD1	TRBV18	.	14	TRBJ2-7	TGTGCCAGCTCGCCAGGGGGCTTGGCCTACGAGCAGTACTTC	CASSPGGLAYEQYF
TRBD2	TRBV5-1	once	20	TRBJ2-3	TGCGCCAGCAGCCCCCACTCTGGTGGTAGCGGGGGGAAGACGAGAGATACGCAGTATTTT	CASSPHSGGSGGKTRDTQYF
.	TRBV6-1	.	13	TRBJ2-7	TGTGCCAGCAGTGAAGCGACGAGCTACGAGCAGTACTTC	CASSEATSYEQYF
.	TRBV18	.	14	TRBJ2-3	TGTGCCAGCTCACCACGCAGGGGCACAGATACGCAGTATTTT	CASSPRRGTDTQYF
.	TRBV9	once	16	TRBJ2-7	TGTGCCAGCAGCGTAGGGGGCGACCCAGGGTCCTACGAGCAGTACTTC	CASSVGGDPGSYEQYF
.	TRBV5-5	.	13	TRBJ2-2	TGTGCCAGCAGCTCCGGAGTCACCGGGGAGCTGTTTTTT	CASSSGVTGELFF
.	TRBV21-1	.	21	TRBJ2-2	TGTGCCAGCAGCAAAGTCCCCATTGGGGCACAATCCTCCGCGAACACCGGGGAGCTGTTTTTT	CASSKVPIGAQSSANTGELFF
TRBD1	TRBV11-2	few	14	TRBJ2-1	TGTGCCAGCAGCGGGCAGGGACAGGTCAATGAGCAGTTCTTC	CASSGQGQVNEQFF
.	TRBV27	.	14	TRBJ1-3	TGTGCCAGCAGTCTTAAACCCTCCGGAAACACCATATATTTT	CASSLKPSGNTIYF
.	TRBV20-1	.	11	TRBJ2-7	TGCAGTGCTAAGTGGGGGCAGGGTCAGTACTTC	CSAKWGQGQYF
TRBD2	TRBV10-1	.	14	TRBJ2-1	TGCGCCAGCACCGCTTGCGGGAGACATTATGAGCAGTTCTTC	CASTACGRHYEQFF
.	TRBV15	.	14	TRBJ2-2	TGTGCCACCAGCAGAGAGAGGGACACCGGGGAGCTGTTTTTT	CATSRERDTGELFF
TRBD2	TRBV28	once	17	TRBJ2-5	TGTGCCAGCCGAACCGGTTGGCTAGCGGGAGATGTGGAGACCCAGTACTTC	CASRTGWLAGDVETQYF
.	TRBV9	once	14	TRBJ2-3	TGTGCCAGCAGCGTAGCCCAGGGCACAGATACGCAGTATTTT	CASSVAQGTDTQYF
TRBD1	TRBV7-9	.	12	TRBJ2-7	TGTGCCAGCAGCCGGACAGGCTACGAGCAGTACTTC	CASSRTGYEQYF
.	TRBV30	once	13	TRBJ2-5	TGTGCCTGGAGACAGGGATCAGGAGAGACCCAGTACTTC	CAWRQGSGETQYF
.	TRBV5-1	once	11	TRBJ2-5	TGCGCCAGCAGCGCCGTGGAGACCCAGTACTTC	CASSAVETQYF
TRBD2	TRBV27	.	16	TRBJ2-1	TGTGCCAGCAGTTTATTACTAGCGGGAGAATGTACTGAGCAGTTCTTC	CASSLLLAGECTEQFF
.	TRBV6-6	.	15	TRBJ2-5	TGTGCCAGCAGTTACCCACAGGCTGGGGGGGAGACCCAGTACTTC	CASSYPQAGGETQYF
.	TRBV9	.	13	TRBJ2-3	TGTGCCAGCAGCGTTGCCGTAACAGATACGCAGTATTTT	CASSVAVTDTQYF